This T cell receptor (beta chain) was recovered during a study of blood T cell repertoires in COVID-19. Method: immunoSEQ multiplex PCR; TCRdb's copy keeps in-frame clones and lacks some. The data contain some 70,000 clones, 70% to 85% of them singletons. Germline loops: CDR1 LNHDA, CDR2 SQIVND (reference sequence). CDR3 size: 15 residues. V lost 1 base, J lost 9 bases, and 13 bases lay in between. This TCR was recovered from a man aged 50 to 59 with COVID-19, enrolled during active disease. Source material: peripheral blood. The gene calls are TRBV19 and TRBJ1-6; unclear D gene. The CDR3 spells CASSIGKETGSPLHF. DNA of the CDR3: TGTGCCAGTAGTATAGGAAAGGAGACGGGTTCACCCCTCCACTTT.